The rows below give T cell receptor beta chains drawn from one sample of a study of blood T cell repertoires in COVID-19. Clones were read by immunoSEQ multiplex PCR, and TCRdb kept only the in-frame ones, dropping some. In the table there are 200,000 to 300,000 clones, 91% of which are singletons. Sequencing was done on a sample of peripheral blood. These receptor sequences come from a person under 30 with COVID-19, enrolled during active disease. The CDR3 runs from the conserved cysteine through the conserved F or W. D genes are given only for firm matches. Rows give clone size only sometimes, using once, few, many, or a class for an expanded clone.

v_call,d_call,clone_size,j_call,cdr3_nt,cdr3_aa
TRBV15,NA,NA,TRBJ2-6,TGTGCCACCAGCAGAGAAGAAGCAGGGGGGAGCTCTGGGGCCAACGTCCTGACTTTC,CATSREEAGGSSGANVLTF
TRBV6-2/TRBV6-3,TRBD1,NA,TRBJ1-5,TGTGCCAGCAGTTCCGGGGACAGTTATCAGCCCCAGCATTTT,CASSSGDSYQPQHF
TRBV13,NA,NA,TRBJ1-6,TGTGCCAGCAGCTTGAGGCAGTTTGATTCACCCCTCCACTTT,CASSLRQFDSPLHF
TRBV19,NA,NA,TRBJ1-5,TGTGCCAGTAGTATAGGACGGGAACTCAATCAGCCCCAGCATTTT,CASSIGRELNQPQHF
TRBV27,NA,once,TRBJ2-7,TGTGCCAGCAGCAGACAGGACCTGAGCTCCTACGAGCAGTACTTC,CASSRQDLSSYEQYF
TRBV6-5,TRBD2,NA,TRBJ2-7,TGTGCCAGCAGTTCCGCCGGGGGGGGCTTCTACGAGCAGTACTTC,CASSSAGGGFYEQYF
TRBV11-3,NA,NA,TRBJ2-3,TGTGCCAGCAGCTCTGGACAGTCAGATACGCAGTATTTT,CASSSGQSDTQYF
TRBV7-6,NA,few,TRBJ1-3,TGTGCCAGCAGCACCCCCCGGGACAACTCTGGAAACACCATATATTTT,CASSTPRDNSGNTIYF
TRBV2,NA,NA,TRBJ1-1,TGTGCCAGCAGTGTTTACAGGTCGGACACTGAAGCTTTCTTT,CASSVYRSDTEAFF
TRBV29-1,NA,NA,TRBJ1-2,TGCAGCGTTGGGCACGACAGGAGATCTCGACCTAACTATGGCTACACCTTC,CSVGHDRRSRPNYGYTF
TRBV28,NA,NA,TRBJ1-1,TGTGCCAGCAGTTTGGCGGCCCCCCACACTGAAGCTTTCTTT,CASSLAAPHTEAFF
TRBV19,TRBD2,NA,TRBJ2-1,TGTGCCAGTAGTATAGACCAACTAGCGGGCCCCTACAATGAGCAGTTCTTC,CASSIDQLAGPYNEQFF
TRBV4-1,NA,NA,TRBJ1-6,TGCGCCAGCAGCCAGGGCAGGGAGGCTAATTCACCCCTCCACTTT,CASSQGREANSPLHF
TRBV7-9,TRBD2,NA,TRBJ2-1,TGTGCCAGCAGCTTAGAAGCGGGATGGTCCAATGAGCAGTTCTTC,CASSLEAGWSNEQFF
TRBV9,TRBD1,NA,TRBJ1-1,TGTGCCAGCAGCGTTGGGACAGCTAATGAAGCTTTCTTT,CASSVGTANEAFF
TRBV19,TRBD2,NA,TRBJ2-7,TGTGCCAGTAGTATGCGACTAGCGGGAGGGCCCTACGAGCAGTACTTC,CASSMRLAGGPYEQYF
TRBV7-9,TRBD1,once,TRBJ1-1,TGTGCCAGCAGCTTTACAGGGGGCAACACTGAAGCTTTCTTT,CASSFTGGNTEAFF
TRBV7-9,NA,NA,TRBJ1-2,TGTGCCAGCAGGACGGACAGTTCTAACTATGGCTACACCTTC,CASRTDSSNYGYTF
TRBV24-1,NA,NA,TRBJ2-3,TGTGCCACCAGTGATTTGCGGGCGGGGGATACGCAGTATTTT,CATSDLRAGDTQYF
TRBV20-1,NA,NA,TRBJ2-7,TGCAGTGCTAGTGTCTGGAGCTCCTACGAGCAGTACTTC,CSASVWSSYEQYF
TRBV5-5,NA,NA,TRBJ2-2,TGTGCCAGCAGCCCGCGGCGGACCGGGGAGCTGTTTTTT,CASSPRRTGELFF
TRBV7-2,NA,NA,TRBJ1-2,TGTGCCAGCAGCCCGACGGGGATCTATGGCTACACCTTC,CASSPTGIYGYTF
TRBV7-9,NA,NA,TRBJ1-2,TGTGCCAGCAGTCCCCGGGACGGGGGAAATTATGGCTACACCTTC,CASSPRDGGNYGYTF
TRBV14,NA,NA,TRBJ2-7,TGTGCCAGCAGCCAAGCGGGCTACGAGCAGTACTTC,CASSQAGYEQYF
TRBV4-1,NA,NA,TRBJ2-5,TGCGCCAGCAGCCCGTCGCCTGGGCGGGAAGAGACCCAGTACTTC,CASSPSPGREETQYF
TRBV2,NA,few,TRBJ1-3,TGTGCCAGCAGGCGCGAGCGAGGAAACACCATATATTTT,CASRRERGNTIYF
TRBV21-1,NA,NA,TRBJ1-2,TGTGCCAGCAGCAGCCGGCCATTGGGCCGTTGTAGCTACACCTTC,CASSSRPLGRCSYTF